This entry describes one TCR beta chain. No cognate antigen has been identified for it. No qualities accompany the bases; no much larger clone lies one base away. To identify antigen-specific CD4+ T cell clonotypes by their expansion, the ViraFEST assay first stimulated PBMC with viral peptide pools and then applied TCR sequencing. After approximately 11 days of culture, CD4+ T cells were isolated with the EasySep CD4+ T cell isolation kit. Negative nucleocapsid antibody results before and after vaccination confirmed that the healthy vaccine recipients had no prior SARS-CoV-2 infection. Some 2 million PBMC per well were cultured with approximately 10 ug/ml peptides in IMDM containing about 5% human AB serum, around 10 IU/ml IL-2 and gentamicin. Half of the culture medium was replaced with fresh IL-2-containing medium on days 3 and 7. Unless noted otherwise, every peptide stimulation condition was cultured in triplicate wells. PBMC were separated from whole blood using Ficoll-Paque Plus gradient centrifugation and were then either cryopreserved at -140C or used fresh. The overlapping peptide pools covered the spike proteins of SARS-CoV-2 as well as those of the common cold coronaviruses HCoV-NL63, HCoV-OC43 and HCoV-229E. The QIAamp micro DNA kit was used to extract genomic DNA from the cultured CD4+ T cells.

This record comes from a study of vaccination effects on CD4 cells after COVID-19 (dated by TCRdb to between 2021 and 2024). Background for the entire study: Participants received two doses of either the BNT162b2 or the mRNA-1273 mRNA SARS-CoV-2 vaccine. In both COVID-19 convalescent patients and infection-naive vaccine recipients, the study compared SARS-CoV-2 spike-specific CD4+ TCR repertoires from before mRNA vaccination with those from after it. Altogether, roughly 10 COVID-19 convalescent patients and several SARS-CoV-2-naive healthy vaccine recipients made up the full study. The Oncomine TCR Beta short-read assay on an Illumina iSeq 100 was used to sequence cultures from other donors in the study.

The library was produced with the immunoSEQ multiplex PCR assay. TCR beta CDR3 sequencing was performed on DNA from the cultured, isolated CD4+ T cells. In the authors' own workflow: The analysis removed non-productive TCR sequences, trimmed reads to the CDR3 region, and retained only CDR3s that were 7 or more amino acids long. Antigen-specific clonotypes were identified using the MANAFEST web app by comparison of expansion in peptide wells against reference cultures. To count as positive, a clone had to show expansion at FDR<0.05 compared with the reference and with all other wells, an odds ratio above 5, and a frequency above 0.1% in two replicate wells. A clonotype was called cross-reactive if it was significantly expanded both in SARS-CoV-2 spike wells and in at least one common cold coronavirus spike condition. CDR3 similarity was assessed by Levenshtein distance using the stringdist R package, and unrooted trees were constructed with ape in R 3.6.1. Entries here come from immuneACCESS through TCRdb and include only in-frame sequences with V and J called. Some clones fail to appear in such tables; in the studies checked, an unresolved V gene covers under half of the shortfall, and the cause of the remainder is unknown. That table gives V, J and clone size, and the DNA gave D and trimming. The table for this sample lists roughly 63,000 clones; around 80% of them were counted only once. The ten most abundant clones make up 12% of the sample.

The CDR3 sequence holds 14 residues, the cysteine and phenylalanine included. CDR3 DNA only is kept here, 42 bases in frame from base 1. CDR1 and CDR2, per the germline V gene, are MGHDK and SYGVNS. Deletion took 1 base off V and 10 bases off J, with a span of 14 bases between the germline ends. Points the paper makes about the study in general: Both infection-induced and vaccine-induced clones contracted markedly at late post-vaccination timepoints, which is consistent with waning T cell responses. The study was limited by a small number of convalescent patients, and early post-infection timepoints were lacking. In healthy vaccine recipients, vaccine-induced clones were almost all SARS-CoV-2 mono-reactive, with only 1 of 255 being cross-reactive with common cold coronaviruses.

The specimen was CD4+ T cells from PBMCs cultured with SARS-CoV-2 spike peptides, collected before COVID-19 vaccination. What the cell subset or site label conveys for this sample: SARS-CoV-2 spike overlapping peptide pool stimulation. This receptor chain uses TRBV25-1 and TRBJ1-5; a tentative D call is TRBD1 (6 bases match). The TCR originated in a human donor who received a COVID-19 vaccine. The bases read TGTGCCAGCAGTGAATTCATGGACAGTCGACCCCAGCATTTT. It encodes CASSEFMDSRPQHF.